These T cell receptor beta chains were read from a single sample in a study of shared clonotypes between healthy human individuals. Method: immunoSEQ multiplex PCR; TCRdb's copy keeps in-frame clones and lacks some. The sample contains about 490,000 clones, approximately 81% of which appear only once. The sequencing input was PBMCs. The receptors were sampled from a woman aged 40 to 50 in good health. Some clones in this sample may be carry-over from other donors' samples. Both conserved end residues are part of each CDR3. D genes are given only for firm matches. Not every row has a clone size; where given, it reads once, few, many or a size class.

j_gene: TRBJ2-3; len: 12; abundance: -; d_gene: -; v_gene: TRBV30; CDR3nt: TGTGCCTCCACCTTGGCCCACTCTACGCAGTATTTT; CDR3aa: CASTLAHSTQYF
j_gene: TRBJ2-1; len: 16; abundance: -; d_gene: TRBD2; v_gene: TRBV29-1; CDR3nt: TGCAGCGTTGAAGGACTAGCGGGGAGCTCCTACAATGAGCAGTTCTTC; CDR3aa: CSVEGLAGSSYNEQFF
j_gene: TRBJ2-4; len: 16; abundance: once; d_gene: -; v_gene: TRBV28; CDR3nt: TGTGCCAGCACTCCCGGTGGCTTTGAAGCCAAAAACATTCAGTACTTC; CDR3aa: CASTPGGFEAKNIQYF
j_gene: TRBJ2-3; len: 14; abundance: -; d_gene: -; v_gene: TRBV27; CDR3nt: TGTGCCAGCAGTTTAGGGGAGGGGGCAGATACGCAGTATTTT; CDR3aa: CASSLGEGADTQYF
j_gene: TRBJ2-6; len: 13; abundance: -; d_gene: -; v_gene: TRBV30; CDR3nt: TGTGCCTGTTACAAGTCTGGGGCCAACGTCCTGACTTTC; CDR3aa: CACYKSGANVLTF
j_gene: TRBJ2-5; len: 13; abundance: -; d_gene: -; v_gene: TRBV11-3; CDR3nt: TGTGCCAGCAGCTCTGGCAGCCAAGAGACCCAGTACTTC; CDR3aa: CASSSGSQETQYF
j_gene: TRBJ2-7; len: 14; abundance: many; d_gene: TRBD1; v_gene: TRBV4-1; CDR3nt: TGCGCCAGCAGCCACCGGGACAGGTCCTACGAGCAGTACTTC; CDR3aa: CASSHRDRSYEQYF
j_gene: TRBJ2-5; len: 16; abundance: -; d_gene: -; v_gene: TRBV4-3; CDR3nt: TGCGCCAGCAGCCAAGAAGGTCGGGGAACCCAAGAGACCCAGTACTTC; CDR3aa: CASSQEGRGTQETQYF
j_gene: TRBJ2-5; len: 13; abundance: -; d_gene: -; v_gene: TRBV5-4; CDR3nt: TGTGCCAGCAGCCCCGACAGGAGAGAGACCCAGTACTTC; CDR3aa: CASSPDRRETQYF
j_gene: TRBJ1-1; len: 12; abundance: -; d_gene: -; v_gene: TRBV4-3; CDR3nt: TGCGCCAGCAGCCAAGTGGGTTCTGAAGCTTTCTTT; CDR3aa: CASSQVGSEAFF
j_gene: TRBJ1-2; len: 14; abundance: -; d_gene: -; v_gene: TRBV19; CDR3nt: TGTGCCAGTAGTATGGGCAGTCCTAACTATGGCTACACCTTC; CDR3aa: CASSMGSPNYGYTF
j_gene: TRBJ2-2; len: 16; abundance: -; d_gene: TRBD2; v_gene: TRBV2; CDR3nt: TGTGCCAGCAGCAGAGGGACTAGCGGGAACACCGGGGAGCTGTTTTTT; CDR3aa: CASSRGTSGNTGELFF
j_gene: TRBJ2-3; len: 12; abundance: -; d_gene: -; v_gene: TRBV2; CDR3nt: TGTGCCAGCAGTGGCATTACAGATACGCAGTATTTT; CDR3aa: CASSGITDTQYF
j_gene: TRBJ1-1; len: 13; abundance: -; d_gene: -; v_gene: TRBV6-5; CDR3nt: TGTGCCAGCAGTTCCCCTTTGAACACTGAAGCTTTCTTT; CDR3aa: CASSSPLNTEAFF
j_gene: TRBJ2-7; len: 13; abundance: -; d_gene: -; v_gene: TRBV28; CDR3nt: TGTGCCAGCAGTTTATCTGCAGGGAGCGAGCAGTACTTC; CDR3aa: CASSLSAGSEQYF
j_gene: TRBJ1-5; len: 14; abundance: many; d_gene: TRBD1; v_gene: TRBV6-1; CDR3nt: TGTGCCAGCAGGTTGGCAGGGGGGTTTCAGCCCCAGCATTTT; CDR3aa: CASRLAGGFQPQHF
j_gene: TRBJ2-7; len: 14; abundance: -; d_gene: -; v_gene: TRBV15; CDR3nt: TGTGCCACCAGCGCAGGTTTGGGTGACTACGAGCAGTACTTC; CDR3aa: CATSAGLGDYEQYF
j_gene: TRBJ2-2; len: 14; abundance: -; d_gene: -; v_gene: TRBV30; CDR3nt: TGTGCCTGGAGTGTATTACTACCCTCCGGGGAGCTGTTTTTT; CDR3aa: CAWSVLLPSGELFF
j_gene: TRBJ1-1; len: 13; abundance: -; d_gene: TRBD1; v_gene: TRBV29-1; CDR3nt: TGCAGCGTTGAGGCCGGGACAGACACTGAAGCTTTCTTT; CDR3aa: CSVEAGTDTEAFF
j_gene: TRBJ2-5; len: 20; abundance: -; d_gene: TRBD2; v_gene: TRBV7-3; CDR3nt: TGTGCCAGCAGCTTAAGGGGAACGGGACTAGCGGGAGGGCCCGGTGAGACCCAGTACTTC; CDR3aa: CASSLRGTGLAGGPGETQYF
j_gene: TRBJ1-5; len: 13; abundance: -; d_gene: -; v_gene: TRBV7-8; CDR3nt: TGTGCCAGCAGCTTAAGGGAGCATCAGCCCCAGCATTTT; CDR3aa: CASSLREHQPQHF
j_gene: TRBJ2-7; len: 14; abundance: -; d_gene: TRBD1; v_gene: TRBV5-1; CDR3nt: TGCGCCAGCAGCCCCCGAACAGGGGGCTACGAGCAGTACTTC; CDR3aa: CASSPRTGGYEQYF
j_gene: TRBJ2-1; len: 14; abundance: -; d_gene: -; v_gene: TRBV25-1; CDR3nt: TGTGCCAGTGTACGTACCGGGACGGCCAATGAGCAGTTCTTC; CDR3aa: CASVRTGTANEQFF
j_gene: TRBJ1-3; len: 14; abundance: -; d_gene: -; v_gene: TRBV2; CDR3nt: TGTGCCAGCAGTGACAGTGCAGTTGGAAACCCCATATATTTT; CDR3aa: CASSDSAVGNPIYF
j_gene: TRBJ2-2; len: 15; abundance: -; d_gene: -; v_gene: TRBV10-2; CDR3nt: TGCGCCAGCAGTGATGAAGAAAAGCGATCCGGGGAGCTGTTTTTT; CDR3aa: CASSDEEKRSGELFF
j_gene: TRBJ2-4; len: 16; abundance: -; d_gene: TRBD1; v_gene: TRBV4-3; CDR3nt: TGCGCCAGCAGCCAAGAGACAGGGGCGTCCAAAAACATTCAGTACTTC; CDR3aa: CASSQETGASKNIQYF
j_gene: TRBJ1-2; len: 15; abundance: -; d_gene: TRBD1; v_gene: TRBV7-2; CDR3nt: TGTGCCAGCAGCAAAACAGGGGAGGGGAGCTATGGCTACACCTTC; CDR3aa: CASSKTGEGSYGYTF
j_gene: TRBJ1-2; len: 14; abundance: few; d_gene: -; v_gene: TRBV7-9; CDR3nt: TGTGCCAGCAGCTTGGCAGGATTGAATAATGGCTACACCTTC; CDR3aa: CASSLAGLNNGYTF
j_gene: TRBJ1-2; len: 15; abundance: -; d_gene: -; v_gene: TRBV28; CDR3nt: TGTGCCAGCAGTTTACCGGGTGGGGGGCACTATGGCTACACCTTC; CDR3aa: CASSLPGGGHYGYTF
j_gene: TRBJ2-3; len: 17; abundance: -; d_gene: TRBD2; v_gene: TRBV6-4; CDR3nt: TGTGCCAGCCCTGAGGGGGGAGCGGGGGAGAGCACAGATACGCAGTATTTT; CDR3aa: CASPEGGAGESTDTQYF
j_gene: TRBJ1-4; len: 13; abundance: -; d_gene: -; v_gene: TRBV25-1; CDR3nt: TGTGCCAGCCGGGACCTAGGAAGTGAAAAACTGTTTTTT; CDR3aa: CASRDLGSEKLFF
j_gene: TRBJ1-2; len: 13; abundance: -; d_gene: TRBD1; v_gene: TRBV10-3; CDR3nt: TGTGCCATCACCGACAGGGGAGGGTATGGCTACACCTTC; CDR3aa: CAITDRGGYGYTF
j_gene: TRBJ1-2; len: 13; abundance: -; d_gene: -; v_gene: TRBV18; CDR3nt: TGTGCCAGCTCACCCGGACAACCTGAGGGCTACACCTTC; CDR3aa: CASSPGQPEGYTF
j_gene: TRBJ2-7; len: 13; abundance: -; d_gene: -; v_gene: TRBV6-1; CDR3nt: TGTGCCACCCTAGGGGATAACTCCTACGAGCAGTACTTC; CDR3aa: CATLGDNSYEQYF
j_gene: TRBJ2-3; len: 16; abundance: -; d_gene: TRBD1; v_gene: TRBV5-1; CDR3nt: TGCGCCAGCAGAACGACAGGGGGCGCCAGCACAGATACGCAGTATTTT; CDR3aa: CASRTTGGASTDTQYF
j_gene: TRBJ2-1; len: 15; abundance: -; d_gene: -; v_gene: TRBV4-3; CDR3nt: TGCGCCAGCAGCCAAGGGAGGGAAGAGTACAATGAGCAGTTCTTC; CDR3aa: CASSQGREEYNEQFF
j_gene: TRBJ2-7; len: 14; abundance: -; d_gene: -; v_gene: TRBV28; CDR3nt: TGTGCCAGCAGGCGAACGGGGGCTCGGTACGAGCAGTACTTC; CDR3aa: CASRRTGARYEQYF
j_gene: TRBJ2-1; len: 15; abundance: many; d_gene: -; v_gene: TRBV7-3; CDR3nt: TGTGCCAGCAGCTTATTGCGGGGACGTCAGGATGAGCAGTTCTTC; CDR3aa: CASSLLRGRQDEQFF
j_gene: TRBJ2-5; len: 14; abundance: -; d_gene: TRBD2; v_gene: TRBV11-3; CDR3nt: TGTGCCAGCAGCCCCCAGGCGGGAGATGAGACCCAGTACTTC; CDR3aa: CASSPQAGDETQYF